This TCR beta chain is from a study of cytomegalovirus exposure and HLA in healthy donors (dated by TCRdb to the late 2010s). At the level of the whole study: An earlier analysis of several hundred of the donors reported approximately 300 Gb of sequence data and 117 million unique TCR beta sequences obtained from about 179 million T cells. An early release that covered about 600 HLA-typed donors contained approximately 290 gigabases of sequencing data and around 85 million unique TCR sequences. Of the 300 to 400 genotyped donors, 65% to 90% fell in the genetic ancestry cluster associated with self-reported Caucasian donors. The study was designed to test whether signatures of past pathogen exposure could be identified by cataloging public T cell receptors. The study profiled the T cell repertoires of hundreds of subjects by immunosequencing and related them to cytomegalovirus serostatus. Besides the first cohort of hundreds of subjects, a separate validation cohort made up of roughly 120 different subjects was used. The study combined high-throughput TCR immunosequencing, statistical association of individual TCRs with disease status, and machine learning to predict cytomegalovirus infection status. To study patterns of TCR occurrence, a later analysis re-analyzed previously published TCR beta repertoires from several hundred donors and added high-resolution HLA genotyping. Rather than drawing on any new phenotypic data, the later analysis identified candidate immune exposures from TCR beta sequences and the way those sequences occurred across donors. An earlier analysis of 500 to 650 of the donors applied high-throughput TCR beta sequencing to assess whether each TCR beta V gene segment acted as functional or pseudogenic. Donor age, sex, ethnicity and CMV serostatus were compiled alongside the repertoire data. A later genetic analysis used genome-wide SNP genotypes for about three fifths of the 666 donors, treating that subset as a discovery cohort. All discovery cohort repertoires had been generated using a single sequencing platform. Class I and class II HLA loci were covered by the typing at four-digit resolution. The number of donors typed differed by locus, with about 629-640 for A, B, C, DRB1 and DQB1, around 560 for DQA1, 606 for DPA1, and approximately 470 for DPB1. Several DR-DQ haplotypes were handled as single units for association and clustering, since linkage in the cohort was strong. Across approximately 420 genotyped donors of the cohort, an average of roughly 250,000 unique TCR beta nucleotide sequences per donor were sequenced, and around 19% of those sequences were non-productive. The full study reports these points: Three of the identified cytomegalovirus-associated TCR beta chains were confirmed in vitro to be specific for cytomegalovirus antigens. Some IMGT-functional V segments, including TRBV6-2 and TRBV6-3, could not be told apart with the 87-base-pair reads, so those segments were excluded. In a later analysis, HLA-associated TCR beta chains showed more clonal expansion and lower generation probabilities than non-associated chains that were equally common. A later genetic analysis reported fewer N-insertions in productive TCRs among donors in an Asian-associated ancestry cluster than the roughly 650-donor mean. Most CMV-associated TCR beta chains appeared to be HLA-restricted in a later analysis, and the HLA associations seemed to be driven largely by CMV exposure. Across donors, most TCR sequences were observed very rarely, whereas some public TCRs were present in many individuals. A further reported finding was that TCR beta sequences accurately predicted the HLA-A and HLA-B alleles for most subjects in the first cohort. The classifier was reported to diagnose cytomegalovirus status with high specificity and sensitivity in both the original cohort and the validation cohort. In this cohort, only TCR beta chains were sequenced, and detectable features were limited by the absence of alpha or paired-chain data. A cluster of highly shared sequence variants was judged likely to be a technical artifact of the sequencing pipeline. A later analysis found that TCR association rates varied across HLA loci, with DRB1 alleles showing the most associated TCRs and HLA-C alleles the fewest. When HLA alleles, especially DR and DQ, strongly co-occurred, attributing TCR associations to individual alleles was difficult. In the study, 150 to 200 TCR beta chains were listed as associated with cytomegalovirus. Specific HLA alleles were associated with 15,000 to 20,000 TCR beta sequences at a false discovery rate of 0.05 in a later analysis. Sequencing depth was assumed to be roughly uniform across donors in the presence/absence analyses, though that assumption may not hold. Because HLA typing was unavailable for some donors at each locus, only the typed subset was used in association tests. Because counts were too low, around 17 rarely observed V segments, including chromosome 9 orphons, were left out of the earlier analysis of approximately 500 of the donors. Several of the top co-occurrence clusters appeared to be linked to parvovirus B19, influenza, CMV and Epstein-Barr virus, according to a later analysis. Linkage disequilibrium might explain the correlated functional status among segregating V segments, but an unknown experimental factor could not be excluded. CMV serostatus was the only immune exposure information available for the cohort. An association between a missense DCLRE1C variant and V-gene and J-gene trimming of TCR beta chains was found in a later genetic analysis and replicated in an independent cohort. The authors suggested that the approach could potentially be generalized to other disease states and immunological phenotypes. In an earlier analysis of 587 of the donors, most TCR beta V segments appeared in productive rearrangements about 90% or about 30% of the time, broadly matching IMGT annotations.

The cohort was made up of hundreds of healthy bone marrow donors. All cohort members were sampled while nominally healthy, although unrecorded immune exposures were likely present. The donor tested CMV seropositive, placing the donor among the approximately 290 seropositive members of the cohort. Each donor provided a peripheral blood sample, and peripheral blood mononuclear cells were used for TCR beta sequencing. The Qiagen DNeasy Blood Extraction Kit was used to extract genomic DNA from the blood cell samples. This clone was observed a few times. The specificity of this receptor is unknown. No base quality values were provided; no much bigger clone lies one nucleotide off. V and J lose 2 bases and 3 bases, and a span of 8 bases separates them. As encoded in the germline V gene, CDR1 is SGHDT while CDR2 is YYEEEE. The CDR3 holds 13 amino acids from the cysteine to the phenylalanine. Just CDR3 DNA is preserved here, 39 bases in frame from base 1.

Library generation was performed with the immunoSEQ multiplex PCR assay. A mixture of 60 forward primers for TCR Vbeta segments and 13 reverse primers for TCR Jbeta segments was used in the multiplex PCR. Amplification of the CDR3 region of rearranged TCR beta genes was performed with a multiplex PCR assay on genomic DNA. The Illumina HiSeq System was used to sequence the amplified TCR beta libraries as 87-base-pair reads. In the authors' own workflow: In a later analysis, some 80 million unique TCR beta chains were counted across the 650 to 700 repertoires, and about 9.9 million of these chains were shared by at least two donors. Raw reads were error-corrected and collapsed into unique sequences with a nearest-neighbor algorithm that merged closely related sequences to remove PCR and sequencing errors. V, D and J gene segments were assigned by aligning CDR3 sequences to IMGT reference sequences. For a sequence to be retained, a match of at least six nucleotides was required to both a V gene segment and a J gene segment. A rearrangement was called productive if the CDR3 had no stop codons and remained in frame with V and J, and every other rearrangement was called non-productive. CDR3 was defined by IMGT convention, running from the second conserved V-encoded cysteine to the conserved J-encoded phenylalanine. The earlier analysis of 587 of the donors excluded any sequence lacking an unambiguous match to a single V gene segment. In an earlier analysis of some 590 of the donors, a V segment was called functional when productive rearrangements were above 56.7%, and segregating when the standard deviation between donors exceeded 5%. A statistical classification framework was built for diagnosing cytomegalovirus status from the catalog of TCR beta chain sequences. In a later analysis, TCR nucleotide sequences were compared against IMGT/GENE-DB human TR gene sequences so that V and J genes could be assigned. In a later analysis, CDR3 sequences and most-parsimonious VDJ recombination scenarios were assigned using the TCRdist pipeline. A later analysis defined each TCR beta chain by its CDR3 amino acid sequence plus V-gene family, and excluded reads lacking a unique V-gene family. To address suspected cross-contamination and a sequencing artifact, a later analysis removed 592 highly shared, low-generation-probability nucleotide sequences. In a later analysis, a clonal expansion index was calculated for each public chain from normalized within-repertoire ranks of inferred template counts. A later analysis computed generation probabilities with a VDJ recombination model fitted to out-of-frame rearrangements, and checked the results against IGoR. A later analysis scored TCR-TCR, TCR-HLA and TCR-CMV co-occurrence with hypergeometric tests, applying a repertoire-size bias correction to TCR pairs. In a later analysis, false discovery rates were estimated by permuting HLA or CMV assignments 20 times. A later analysis grouped co-occurring TCRs with DBSCAN, adding TCRdist sequence similarity when clustering within HLA-allele-positive subsets. Repertoires with fewer than 30,000 or more than 120,000 public chains were left out of co-occurrence clustering, as were four to six repertoires with anomalous nucleotide sharing. TCRdb holds this immuneACCESS table with in-frame rearrangements only. Some clones are missing; in checked studies, unresolved V genes explain under half, and the rest has no known cause. V, J and clone size were drawn from that table, and D and trimming were deduced from the DNA. The sample includes 100,000 to 150,000 clones, with 15% to 20% observed a single time. In total, the top ten clones hold approximately 2.6% of the sample.

The chain is assembled from TRBV5-6 and TRBJ1-1, with TRBD1 perhaps the D gene, on 6 matching bases. This TCR was sampled from a female donor in good health and CMV-seropositive. Material: PBMCs. In nucleotide form, the sequence is TGTGCCAGCAGCTTACAGGGCGACACTGAAGCTTTCTTT. Protein translation: CASSLQGDTEAFF.